The 30 T cell receptor beta chains below come from one sample, sequenced in a study of blood T cell repertoires in COVID-19. Here immunoSEQ multiplex PCR was the method, and the copy in TCRdb shows in-frame clones only, minus some. The sample comprises 30,000 or so clones, 89% of which are singletons, and about 3.2% rests with the top ten. The sequenced material came from peripheral blood. All receptors come from a human donor in a cohort sampled during active COVID-19.

The chain joins TRBV19 to TRBJ1-2; 7 bases fit TRBD1. V shed 3 bases and J 10 bases; nucleotides not matched to a gene: 8. Germline CDR1 LNHDA, CDR2 SQIVND (reference sequence). The CDR3 totals 13 residues. Here the CDR3 DNA reads TGTGCCAGTAGTATGGCCAGGGGGGTCGACTACACCTTC. Its protein is CASSMARGVDYTF.

This rearrangement joins TRBV27 to TRBJ2-3; 7 nucleotides match TRBD2. The trim removed 4 bases at V and 4 bases at J, leaving 11 bases unmatched. The CDR3 length is 16 residues. Germline V gene sequence: CDR1 MNHEY, CDR2 SMNVEV (reference sequence). The chain's CDR3 is CASSSVGLVGPDTQYF. For the CDR3, the DNA is TGTGCCAGCAGTTCAGTAGGACTAGTTGGCCCAGATACGCAGTATTTT.

The V and J genes are TRBV6-5 and TRBJ2-7, with TRBD2 identical over 11 bases. V lost 11 bases and J lost 2; bases outside the gene matches: 11. The CDR3 has 15 amino acids. Germline V gene lookup returns CDR1 MNHEY and CDR2 SVGAGI. The CDR3, as DNA: TGTGCCTCCTACGATCTAGCGGGGGGTGCCTACGAGCAGTACTTC. It translates to CASYDLAGGAYEQYF.

Written as DNA, the CDR3 is TGTGCCATCAGTGAGTCCGGGACAGGGCTCACAGATACGCAGTATTTT. Translation gives CAISESGTGLTDTQYF. The V gene is TRBV10-3, the J gene TRBJ2-3; 9 bases line up with TRBD1. Per germline, CDR1 ENHRY and CDR2 SYGVKD. This CDR3 spans 16 amino acids. V trimming: 0 bases; J trimming: 2 bases; junction bases outside the gene matches: 3.

The chain carries TRBV5-1 and TRBJ1-2; 7 nucleotides match TRBD1. Trimming cost V 0 bases and J 6 bases; bases outside gene matches: 5. From germline, CDR1 is SGHRS and CDR2 YFSETQ. The CDR3 spans 14 residues. CDR3 protein: CASSLAGGSDGYTF. For the CDR3, the DNA is TGCGCCAGCAGCTTGGCAGGGGGTTCGGATGGCTACACCTTC.

The genes are TRBV5-1 and TRBJ1-1; D perhaps matches TRBD1 (5 bases). V was pared by 1 base and J by 7 bases, with 11 bases between. The CDR3 consists of 13 residues. Germline-derived CDR1 and CDR2 are SGHRS and YFSETQ. This CDR3 is CASSLRGGGEAFF. The CDR3 bases are TGCGCCAGCAGCTTGAGGGGCGGTGGTGAAGCTTTCTTT.

The chain's CDR3 is CASSPGGQINSPLHF. CDR3 nucleotides: TGTGCCAGCTCACCAGGGGGACAGATTAATTCACCCCTCCACTTT. V gene TRBV18 combines with J gene TRBJ1-6, with 7 bases lining up with TRBD1. Germline values: CDR1 KGHSH, CDR2 LQKENI. V lost 2 bases and J lost 6; bases outside the gene matches: 4. There are 15 residues in the CDR3.

The chain has TRBV28 and TRBJ2-5; 10 bases fit TRBD1. Germline V lookup: CDR1 MDHEN, CDR2 SYDVKM. CDR3 length: 14 residues. With 5 bases clipped from V and 5 bases from J, the junction kept 5 bases outside the gene matches. The CDR3 coding sequence is TGTGCCAGCAGTGTGACAGGGGGCTGGGAGACCCAGTACTTC. It codes for CASSVTGGWETQYF.

This clone was found once. The chain combines TRBV11-1 with TRBJ2-7; TRBD1 aligns across 11 bases. Germline trimming cut 5 bases from V and 0 bases from J; bases unmatched to any gene: 3. The CDR3 has 15 residues. The germline gives CDR1 SGHAT, CDR2 FQDESV (reference sequence). The CDR3 protein is CASSRGQGVSYEQYF. The CDR3 region has the DNA TGTGCCAGCAGCCGGGGACAGGGGGTCTCCTACGAGCAGTACTTC.

V usage is TRBV10-3 and J usage is TRBJ1-3; D call uncertain. This CDR3 region has 13 residues. Germline V gives CDR1 ENHRY, CDR2 SYGVKD. V shed 4 bases and J shed 3 bases, with 7 bases lying between them. DNA for the CDR3: TGTGCCATCAGTGGGGCTGATGGAAACACCATATATTTT. Translated: CAISGADGNTIYF.

This clone was seen just once. The rearrangement uses TRBV21-1 and TRBJ2-7; the D segment call TRBD1 is taken from the table without a DNA check. TRBV21-1 is reported as a pseudogene. The CDR3 runs to 14 residues. This CDR3 is CASSSDSLTYEQYF. Written as DNA, the CDR3 is TGTGCCAGCAGCTCGGACAGCCTAACCTACGAGCAGTACTTC.

The chain uses TRBV10-3 and TRBJ2-3; 7 positions match TRBD1. CDR3 length: 13 amino acids. Looked up from germline, CDR1 is ENHRY and CDR2 is SYGVKD. V shed 10 bases, J shed 4 bases, and the junction held 8 bases outside the gene matches. CDR3 loop: CATLPDRADTQYF. The CDR3 region has the DNA TGTGCCACCTTGCCCGACAGGGCAGATACGCAGTATTTT.

CDR3 amino acids: CASSAATRLAGGETQYF. For the CDR3, the DNA is TGTGCCAGCAGCGCCGCAACCCGACTAGCGGGGGGAGAGACCCAGTACTTC. The chain is built from TRBV9 and TRBJ2-5; TRBD2 matches at 13 bases. The CDR3 spans 17 residues. CDR1 is SGDLS, CDR2 YYNGEE, per germline. The trim removed 3 bases at V and 4 bases at J, leaving 9 bases unmatched.

The chain is built from TRBV4-1 and TRBJ1-2; TRBD1 agrees at 11 bases. CDR3 length equals 16 residues. Germline trimming cut 2 bases from V and 2 bases from J; bases unmatched to any gene: 4. Germline V lookup: CDR1 MGHRA, CDR2 YSYEKL. The DNA of the CDR3 is TGCGCCAGCAGCCAAACCGGGACAGGGGGAAACTATGGCTACACCTTC. Translation gives CASSQTGTGGNYGYTF.

This rearrangement joins TRBV27 to TRBJ2-1, with D perhaps TRBD2 (5 bases). The germline CDR1 and CDR2 sequences are MNHEY and SMNVEV (reference sequence). CDR3 length: 14 amino acids. The V end lost 8 bases, the J end lost 4 bases, and 15 bases lay between the germline ends. This chain's CDR3 is CASRRADPYNEQFF. The DNA of the CDR3 is TGTGCCAGCCGCCGAGCGGACCCTTACAATGAGCAGTTCTTC.

This chain joins TRBV9 and TRBJ2-6; unclear D gene. Germline assignment: CDR1 SGDLS and CDR2 YYNGEE. The CDR3 totals 11 residues. V shed 0 bases and J shed 12 bases, with 4 bases lying between them. This chain's CDR3 is CASSVAGVLTF. In DNA form, the CDR3 reads TGTGCCAGCAGCGTAGCAGGCGTCCTGACTTTC. The entire variable domain, with the rest obtained from reference TRBV9 and TRBJ2-6, is as follows: DSGVTQTPKHLITATGQRVTLRCSPRSGDLSVYWYQQSLDQGLQFLIQYYNGEERAKGNILERFSAQQFPDLHSELNLSSLELGDSALYFCASSVAGVLTFGAGSRLTVL.

This clone occurred a few times. The chain employs TRBV30 and TRBJ1-2; weak D call: TRBD1 (5 bases). The CDR3 extends over 11 amino acids. Germline V gene sequence: CDR1 GTSNPN, CDR2 SVGIG (reference sequence). V gave up 8 bases and J gave up 8 bases, with 15 bases separating them. The CDR3 loop reads CAGRGGGGYTF. In DNA form, the CDR3 reads TGTGCCGGGCGGGGGGGAGGCGGCTACACCTTC.

The chain couples TRBV27 to TRBJ2-1; 9 nucleotides line up with TRBD2. J gave up 4 bases and V 5 bases, and 9 bases lay outside the gene matches. The CDR3 is made up of 16 amino acids. Germline CDR1 reads MNHEY; CDR2 reads SMNVEV (reference sequence). The chain's CDR3 is CASSPIRLAGYNEQFF. The CDR3 nucleotides are TGTGCCAGCAGTCCTATTCGGCTAGCGGGGTACAATGAGCAGTTCTTC.

The CDR3: CASSSSGNYNSPLHF. The CDR3 DNA is TGCGCCAGCAGCTCGAGCGGAAACTATAATTCACCCCTCCACTTT. This chain connects TRBV5-1 to TRBJ1-6; D is ambiguous. The germline gives CDR1 SGHRS, CDR2 YFSETQ. Between the trimmed V and J ends, which lost 3 bases and 3 bases, there was a span of 10 bases. CDR3 length: 15 residues.

The V call is TRBV25-1, the J call TRBJ1-2; the D is unclear. V was shortened by 2 bases and J by 6 bases, with 4 bases between the two germline ends. Germline CDR1 and CDR2: MGHDK and SYGVNS. The CDR3 runs to 11 residues. The CDR3 loop reads CASSETNGYTF. The DNA of the CDR3 is TGTGCCAGCAGTGAAACTAATGGCTACACCTTC.

The sample holds one count of this clone. V and J are TRBV27 and TRBJ2-6, with D maybe TRBD1 (6 bases). This CDR3 contains 15 residues. V dropped 4 bases and J dropped 0 bases, with 7 bases sitting between them. Germline CDR1 reads MNHEY; CDR2 reads SMNVEV (reference sequence). CDR3 bases: TGTGCCAGCAGTTCGACAGGCTCTGGGGCCAACGTCCTGACTTTC. It encodes CASSSTGSGANVLTF.

The chain employs TRBV28 and TRBJ2-7; 7 bases align to TRBD2. Germline V gives CDR1 MDHEN, CDR2 SYDVKM. The CDR3 extends over 15 amino acids. V lost 5 bases to trimming and J lost 3 bases; unmatched junction nucleotides: 10. The CDR3: CASSPQLAGLYEQYF. Written as DNA, the CDR3 is TGTGCCAGCAGTCCTCAATTAGCGGGCCTCTACGAGCAGTACTTC.

The rearrangement joins TRBV3-1 (or the pseudogene TRBV3-2) to TRBJ1-1; no firm D call. This CDR3 is 14 amino acids long. Germline values: CDR1 LGHDT, CDR2 YNNKEL (reference sequence). Trimming removed 3 bases from V and 0 bases from J, with 8 bases in between. CDR3 DNA sequence: TGTGCCAGCAGCCAGGCGGCTGTGAACACTGAAGCTTTCTTT. Translating gives CASSQAAVNTEAFF.

The V call is TRBV3-1 (or the pseudogene TRBV3-2), the J call TRBJ2-7; D is perhaps TRBD1 (6 bases). This CDR3 contains 15 residues. V lost 4 bases to trimming and J lost 0 bases, with 13 bases between them. From germline, CDR1 is LGHDT and CDR2 YNNKEL (reference sequence). The DNA of the CDR3 is TGTGCCAGCAGCCCTTTTGGGGGCTACTCCTACGAGCAGTACTTC. Its protein is CASSPFGGYSYEQYF.

The rearrangement uses TRBV11-2 and TRBJ1-1; maybe TRBD1 (6 bases). V was pared by 5 bases and J by 1 base, with 8 bases between. The CDR3 spans 13 residues. The germline V gene encodes CDR1 SGHAT and CDR2 FQNNGV. CDR3 in amino acids: CASSRGQNTEAFF. CDR3 nucleotides: TGTGCCAGCAGCCGGGGACAGAACACTGAAGCTTTCTTT.

Only one count was recorded for this clone. The chain is built from TRBV2 and TRBJ1-5; 9 nucleotides match TRBD1. Germline CDR1 and CDR2: SNHLY and FYNNEI. Trimming cost V 4 bases and J 4 bases; bases outside gene matches: 8. CDR3 length equals 16 residues. Here the CDR3 DNA reads TGTGCCAGCAGTGGACTACAGGGGGCCCTGAATCAGCCCCAGCATTTT. Translation gives CASSGLQGALNQPQHF.

This clone is medium-sized within its sample. This sequence joins TRBV30 and TRBJ1-2; the D is unclear. Germline assignment: CDR1 GTSNPN and CDR2 SVGIG (reference sequence). V dropped 0 bases and J dropped 7 bases, with 12 bases sitting between them. This CDR3 region has 13 residues. In DNA, the CDR3 is TGTGCCTGGAGTGTACGGAAGATAGCTGGCTACACCTTC. The encoded protein is CAWSVRKIAGYTF.

This clone was found once. The rearrangement uses TRBV14 and TRBJ2-7; D remains unclear. CDR1 and CDR2 (germline): SGHDN, FVKESK. The CDR3 runs 13 residues. The V gene lost 2 bases and the J gene lost 4 bases, with 9 bases spanning the gap. The CDR3 nucleotides are TGTGCCAGCAGCCAAAGGCACGGGTACGAGCAGTACTTC. It encodes CASSQRHGYEQYF. The full variable domain, rest sourced from reference TRBV14 and TRBJ2-7, is EAGVTQFPSHSVIEKGQTVTLRCDPISGHDNLYWYRRVMGKEIKFLLHFVKESKQDESGMPNNRFLAERTGGTYSTLKVQPAELEDSGVYFCASSQRHGYEQYFGPGTRLTVT.

The chain couples TRBV20-1 to TRBJ2-2, with 9 bases lining up with TRBD2. The CDR3 is 13 amino acids. V was clipped by 3 bases and J by 8 bases; unmatched bases: 4. Germline V lookup: CDR1 DFQATT, CDR2 SNEGSKA (reference sequence). CDR3 coding DNA: TGCAGTGCTAGTTGGCTAGCGGGGGGGGAGCTGTTTTTT. It translates to CSASWLAGGELFF.

DNA of the CDR3: TGTGCCAGCAGCCGGCAAAGGGGCACTGAAGCTTTCTTT. Translating gives CASSRQRGTEAFF. The chain links TRBV5-6 to TRBJ1-1, with D perhaps matching TRBD1 (5 bases). V shed 4 bases and J shed 4 bases, with 11 bases lying between them. CDR1 and CDR2 (germline): SGHDT, YYEEEE. The CDR3 contains 13 residues.